Shown below are 24 T cell receptor beta chains from a single sample sequenced in a study of blood T cell repertoires in COVID-19 (dated by TCRdb to 2019 to 2021). Receptor libraries were prepared by the immunoSEQ multiplex PCR assay. TCRdb limited this immuneACCESS table to in-frame rearrangements with V and J called. A share of clones is missing; checked studies link under half to unresolved V genes, and the rest is unexplained. Here the sample has 68,000 or so clones; about 91% occur a single time. Of the sample, about 6% falls within the top ten clones. The specimen was peripheral blood. The receptors shown here come from a woman aged 70-85 years with acute or convalescent COVID-19.

The V and J genes are TRBV11-3 and TRBJ2-2; perhaps TRBD2 as D (6 bases). Germline V gives CDR1 SGHNT, CDR2 YENEEA. There are 13 residues in the CDR3. V was clipped by 4 bases and J by 6 bases, with 9 bases between them. The CDR3 reads CASSSWDSGELFF. CDR3 sequence (DNA): TGTGCCAGCAGCTCATGGGACTCCGGGGAGCTGTTTTTT.

The chain has TRBV7-9 and TRBJ2-1, with 10 bases matching TRBD1. This CDR3 comprises 16 residues. V shed 7 bases, J shed 3 bases, and the junction held 9 bases outside the gene matches. Germline V gives CDR1 SEHNR, CDR2 FQNEAQ (reference sequence). The CDR3 is CASNPGTGAVYNEQFF. CDR3 nucleotides: TGTGCCAGCAACCCCGGGACAGGGGCGGTCTACAATGAGCAGTTCTTC.

As to this clone: Its ends do not fully match the called genes, so a read error is possible. The chain uses TRBV7-7 and TRBJ2-7, with 9 positions matching TRBD1. Germline CDR1 is SSHAT and CDR2 is FNYEAQ (reference sequence). The CDR3 totals 15 residues. The CDR3 nucleotides read TGTGCTAGCAGTTCGGGACAGGGTGGAGGCTACGAGCAGTACTTC. Amino acids: CASSSGQGGGYEQYF. Combining the CDR3 with reference TRBV7-7 and TRBJ2-7 gives the whole variable domain GAGVSQSPRYKVTKRGQDVTLRCDPISSHATLYWYQQALGQGPEFLTYFNYEAQPDKSGLPSDRFSAERPEGSISTLTIQRTEQRDSAMYRCASSSGQGGGYEQYFGPGTRLTVT.

V and J are TRBV28 and TRBJ2-5; D uncertain. CDR1 is MDHEN, CDR2 SYDVKM, per germline. The CDR3 totals 12 residues. V dropped 4 bases and J dropped 0 bases, with 3 bases sitting between them. Written as DNA, the CDR3 is TGTGCCAGCAGTTCCAACCAAGAGACCCAGTACTTC. Translation gives CASSSNQETQYF.

The J gene is TRBJ1-1, the V gene TRBV5-1, with a tentative D call TRBD1 (6 bases). Germline V gene lookup returns CDR1 SGHRS and CDR2 YFSETQ. The CDR3 consists of 12 residues. V was cut by 4 bases and J by 6 bases, with 10 bases left in between. The CDR3 DNA sequence: TGCGCCAGCAGCACAGGGTACCCTGAAGCTTTCTTT. This gives the protein CASSTGYPEAFF. The variable domain in full, completed from reference TRBV5-1 and TRBJ1-1, reads KAGVTQTPRYLIKTRGQQVTLSCSPISGHRSVSWYQQTPGQGLQFLFEYFSETQRNKGNFPGRFSGRQFSNSRSEMNVSTLELGDSALYLCASSTGYPEAFFGQGTRLTVV.

There are a few counts of this clone. This chain uses TRBV25-1 with TRBJ1-2, with TRBD1 identical over 7 bases. With 5 bases clipped from V and 0 bases from J, the junction kept 9 bases outside the gene matches. Germline-derived CDR1 and CDR2 are MGHDK and SYGVNS. The CDR3 loop spans 16 amino acids. CDR3 sequence reads: CASSRQGVEANYGYTF. The DNA for the CDR3 is TGTGCCAGCAGTCGACAGGGCGTCGAAGCTAACTATGGCTACACCTTC.

The chain combines TRBV6-5 with TRBJ1-1, with D hard to call. This CDR3 is 15 amino acids long. The germline V gene has CDR1 MNHEY and CDR2 SVGAGI. The V end lost 6 bases, the J end lost 0 bases, and 14 bases lay between the germline ends. CDR3 amino acids: CASSARETLNTEAFF. Here the CDR3 DNA reads TGTGCCAGCAGCGCCCGGGAGACACTGAACACTGAAGCTTTCTTT.

This clone was counted only a few times. The J gene is TRBJ1-5, the V gene TRBV7-2; 9 bases are shared with TRBD1. Germline V gene lookup returns CDR1 SGHTA and CDR2 FQGNSA. With 1 base clipped from V and 7 bases from J, the junction kept 11 bases outside the gene matches. The CDR3 sequence is 17 residues long. The CDR3 DNA reads as TGTGCCAGCAGCTTAGTGTTGATACAGGGGGCAGGACAGCCCCAGCATTTT. It is translated as CASSLVLIQGAGQPQHF.

The chain combines TRBV7-9 with TRBJ2-1; 8 bases line up with TRBD2. The CDR3 runs 13 residues. V shed 1 base and J 8 bases; nucleotides not matched to a gene: 1. The V gene's germline CDR1 is SEHNR and CDR2 FQNEAQ (reference sequence). The CDR3 spells CASSLGLAHEQFF. The CDR3 bases are TGTGCCAGCAGCTTAGGACTAGCGCATGAGCAGTTCTTC.

V usage is TRBV11-1 and J usage is TRBJ1-1; D unresolved. Germline CDR1 is SGHAT and CDR2 is FQDESV (reference sequence). This CDR3 is built from 14 residues. Trimming took 5 bases from V and 1 from J, leaving 11 bases between them. The CDR3 spells CASSPPGKNTEAFF. In DNA form, the CDR3 reads TGTGCCAGCAGCCCCCCGGGGAAGAACACTGAAGCTTTCTTT.

The table lists this clone with a count of one. The CDR3, as DNA: TGTGCCAGCAGCCCTAGCGGGATGAACACCGGGGAGCTGTTTTTT. Protein sequence: CASSPSGMNTGELFF. V usage is TRBV7-3 and J usage is TRBJ2-2; TRBD2 matches 9 bases. Trimming cost V 5 bases and J 1 base; bases outside gene matches: 2. CDR1 and CDR2 from the germline V gene are SGHTA and FQGTGA. CDR3 length equals 15 residues.

J is TRBJ1-2 and V is TRBV6-5, with 9 bases matching TRBD1. Looked up from germline, CDR1 is MNHEY and CDR2 is SVGAGI. V was pared by 4 bases and J by 4 bases, with 4 bases of the junction left unmatched. This CDR3 contains 14 residues. CDR3: CASSSRDRVYGYTF. CDR3 in DNA: TGTGCCAGCAGTTCCCGGGACAGGGTCTATGGCTACACCTTC.

Regarding this clone: A much larger clonotype is one base distant, so this may be a read error. DNA of the CDR3: TGTGCCAGCAGTGACAGGGGGCTCTACGAGCAGTACTTC. As protein: CASSDRGLYEQYF. The chain joins TRBV28 to TRBJ2-7, with 10 bases lining up with TRBD1. Germline V CDR1 and CDR2: MDHEN, SYDVKM. This CDR3 is built from 13 residues. V lost 5 bases and J lost 3; bases outside the gene matches: 1.

The chain has TRBV7-2 and TRBJ2-7, with TRBD2 as a possible D gene (6 bases). The CDR3 is 15 residues long. Deletions cut 1 base from V and 2 bases from J, with 12 bases between. CDR1 is SGHTA, CDR2 FQGNSA, per germline. CDR3 nucleotides: TGTGCCAGCAGCTTAGTCCCAGGGAGGCCCTACGAGCAGTACTTC. It encodes CASSLVPGRPYEQYF.

The J gene is TRBJ2-2, the V gene TRBV6-2 or TRBV6-3; D is possibly TRBD2 (5 bases). Germline loops: CDR1 MNHEY, CDR2 SVGEGT. The V gene lost 0 bases and the J gene lost 5 bases, with 13 bases spanning the gap. The CDR3 has 16 residues. DNA of the CDR3: TGTGCCAGCAGTTACTCAGCCGGGGTCTTAACCGGGGAGCTGTTTTTT. Amino acid sequence: CASSYSAGVLTGELFF.

This chain joins TRBV3-1 (or the pseudogene TRBV3-2) and TRBJ1-6, with unresolved D. V lost 4 bases and J 6 bases, leaving 7 bases between the germline ends. CDR1 is LGHDT and CDR2 is YNNKEL in the germline V gene (reference sequence). The CDR3 totals 13 residues. CDR3 in DNA: TGTGCCAGCAGCCTAGACATTAATTCACCCCTCCACTTT. Its protein product is CASSLDINSPLHF.

In nucleotides, the CDR3 is TGCGCCAGCAGCTTGGGTACCGGGGTAACTAATGAAAAACTGTTTTTT. This encodes CASSLGTGVTNEKLFF. J is TRBJ1-4 and V is TRBV5-1; no reliable D call. This CDR3 is 16 amino acids long. The V and J ends lost 0 bases and 1 base respectively, with 10 bases between them. Germline values: CDR1 SGHRS, CDR2 YFSETQ.

CDR3 sequence (DNA): TGTGCCAGCAGTTTAGTCAGGACAGGGAGATACGGCAATCAGCCCCAGCATTTT. Translated, it gives CASSLVRTGRYGNQPQHF. The J gene is TRBJ1-5, the V gene TRBV28; 8 bases match TRBD1. CDR1 and CDR2 (germline): MDHEN, SYDVKM. This CDR3 spans 18 amino acids. J was trimmed by 2 bases and V by 2 bases; bases with no gene match: 11.

V and J are TRBV7-3 and TRBJ1-1, with D maybe TRBD1 (5 bases). The germline gives CDR1 SGHTA, CDR2 FQGTGA. The CDR3 sequence is 13 residues long. The ends were cut back, 3 bases at V and 7 bases at J, with 12 bases in the middle. The CDR3 sequence: CASSLGPGNEAFF. The CDR3 nucleotides are TGTGCCAGCAGCTTGGGGCCTGGGAATGAAGCTTTCTTT.

The J gene is TRBJ2-5, the V gene TRBV6-6; 7 bases match TRBD2. Trimming took 6 bases from V and 4 from J; bases not matched to a gene: 5. Germline V lookup: CDR1 MNHNY, CDR2 SVGAGI (reference sequence). This CDR3 contains 13 residues. The CDR3 spells CASRRREPETQYF. CDR3 in DNA: TGTGCCAGCAGACGGCGGGAGCCAGAGACCCAGTACTTC.

The chain is built from TRBV18 and TRBJ2-7, with TRBD1 matching over 9 bases. Per the germline V gene, CDR1 is KGHSH and CDR2 is LQKENI. V was pared by 4 bases and J by 11 bases, with 6 bases of the junction left unmatched. This CDR3 is built from 12 residues. CDR3 nucleotide sequence: TGTGCCAGCTCACACCCGACAGGGGGAAAGTACTTC. Amino acids: CASSHPTGGKYF.

The chain carries TRBV4-1 and TRBJ2-3, with TRBD1 identical over 7 bases. The V and J ends lost 1 base and 0 bases, in that order; junction bases with no gene match: 1. Germline V gene data show CDR1 as MGHRA and CDR2 as YSYEKL. The length of the CDR3 is 15 residues. This chain's CDR3 is CASSQGDSSTDTQYF. In nucleotides, the CDR3 is TGCGCCAGCAGCCAAGGGGACAGCAGCACAGATACGCAGTATTTT.

The J gene is TRBJ1-2, the V gene TRBV5-1; D uncertain. The ends were cut back, 4 bases at V and 6 bases at J, with 22 bases in the middle. Per germline, CDR1 SGHRS and CDR2 YFSETQ. The CDR3 length is 16 residues. This CDR3 is CASSPFTEYGIDGYTF. In nucleotides, the CDR3 is TGCGCCAGCAGCCCTTTCACAGAGTACGGGATCGATGGCTACACCTTC.

The rearrangement joins TRBV3-1 (or the pseudogene TRBV3-2) to TRBJ2-2, with 9 bases aligning to TRBD2. J gave up 6 bases and V 4 bases, and 9 bases lay outside the gene matches. From germline, CDR1 is LGHDT and CDR2 YNNKEL (reference sequence). The CDR3 is made up of 16 amino acids. The DNA for the CDR3 is TGTGCCAGCAGCCCCTCAGCGGGAGGTCTCCCCGGGGAGCTGTTTTTT. Its translation: CASSPSAGGLPGELFF.